This paragraph covers one T cell receptor (beta chain) sequence. This record comes from a study of CD4+ T cells in melanoma. Assay used: immunoSEQ multiplex PCR; TCRdb lists only in-frame clones, some missing. The sample holds 11,000 to 15,000 clones, approximately 63% seen once. Trimming left V 4 bases short and J 4 bases short, with 9 bases between. This CDR3 spans 13 amino acids. Germline CDR1 SGHAT, CDR2 FQNNGV. The TCR sequence derives from a human donor with melanoma. Sequencing used cells from a culture (not recorded whether cultured in vitro). The chain carries TRBV11-2 and TRBJ2-3; no reliable D call. CDR3 residues: CASSYRVPDTQYF. In DNA form, the CDR3 reads TGTGCCAGCAGCTACCGAGTCCCAGATACGCAGTATTTT.